The present entry profiles one T cell receptor (beta chain) with its context. The record originates from a study of Graves' ophthalmopathy and Graves' hyperthyroidism. Per the germline V gene, CDR1 is KGHSH and CDR2 is LQKENI. V was pared by 4 bases and J by 4 bases, with 8 bases of the junction left unmatched. The CDR3 contains 16 residues. Exclusion criteria comprised other autoimmune diseases, uncontrolled infections, pregnancy or lactation in patients. The sequenced template was RNA, covering the TCR beta CDR3 region. Second-round multiplex PCR followed a first-round RT-PCR using HTBI primers. TCRdb used MiXCR to reprocess the multiplex PCR reads, holding one entry per CDR3 protein. Altogether about 370,000 distinct CDR3 sequences are present, about a sixth being singletons, with the ten largest covering 2.4%.

The chain joins TRBV18 to TRBJ2-2; 8 positions match TRBD2. Material for sequencing was peripheral blood. The clonotype comes from an adult woman with stable Graves' hyperthyroidism. The CDR3 loop reads CASSLSGTSGTGELFF. CDR3 nucleotide sequence: TGTGCCAGCTCACTATCCGGGACTAGTGGCACCGGGGAGCTGTTTTTT.